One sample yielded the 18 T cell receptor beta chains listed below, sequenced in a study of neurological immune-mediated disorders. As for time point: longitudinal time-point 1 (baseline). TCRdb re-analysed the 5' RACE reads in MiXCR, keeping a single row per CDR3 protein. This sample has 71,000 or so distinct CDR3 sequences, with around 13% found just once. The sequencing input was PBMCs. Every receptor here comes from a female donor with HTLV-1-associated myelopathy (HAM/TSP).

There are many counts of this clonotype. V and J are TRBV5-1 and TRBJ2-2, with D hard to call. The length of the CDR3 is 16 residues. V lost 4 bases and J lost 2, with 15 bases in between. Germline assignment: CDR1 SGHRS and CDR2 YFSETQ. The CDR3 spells CASSLGAKLNTGELFF. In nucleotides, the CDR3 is TGCGCCAGCAGCCTCGGCGCGAAGTTAAACACCGGGGAGCTGTTTTTT.

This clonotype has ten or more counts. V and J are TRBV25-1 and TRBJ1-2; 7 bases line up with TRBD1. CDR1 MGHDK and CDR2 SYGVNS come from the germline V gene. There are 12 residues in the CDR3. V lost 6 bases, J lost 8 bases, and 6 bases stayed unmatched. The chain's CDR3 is CASRKGTDGYTF. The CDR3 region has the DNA TGTGCCAGCAGGAAAGGGACAGACGGCTACACCTTC.

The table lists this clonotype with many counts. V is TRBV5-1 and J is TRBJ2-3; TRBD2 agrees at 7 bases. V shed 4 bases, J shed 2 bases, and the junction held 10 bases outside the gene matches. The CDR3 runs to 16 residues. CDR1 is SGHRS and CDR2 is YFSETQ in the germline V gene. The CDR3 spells CASSRERGDYTDTQYF. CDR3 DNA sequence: TGCGCCAGCAGCCGGGAACGGGGGGATTACACAGATACGCAGTATTTT.

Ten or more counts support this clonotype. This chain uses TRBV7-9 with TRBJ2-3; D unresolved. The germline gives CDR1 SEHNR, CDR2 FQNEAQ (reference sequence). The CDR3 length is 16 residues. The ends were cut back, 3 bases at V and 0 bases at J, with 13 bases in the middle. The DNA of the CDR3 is TGTGCCAGCAGCTTTCTCGATTGGAATAGCACAGATACGCAGTATTTT. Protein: CASSFLDWNSTDTQYF.

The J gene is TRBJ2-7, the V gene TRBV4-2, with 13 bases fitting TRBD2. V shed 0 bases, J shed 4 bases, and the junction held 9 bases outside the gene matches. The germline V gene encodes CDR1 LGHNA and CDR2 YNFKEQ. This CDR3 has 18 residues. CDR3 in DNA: TGTGCCAGCAGCCAAGATCGTCAAAGACTAGCGGGGGGATACGAGCAGTACTTC. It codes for CASSQDRQRLAGGYEQYF.

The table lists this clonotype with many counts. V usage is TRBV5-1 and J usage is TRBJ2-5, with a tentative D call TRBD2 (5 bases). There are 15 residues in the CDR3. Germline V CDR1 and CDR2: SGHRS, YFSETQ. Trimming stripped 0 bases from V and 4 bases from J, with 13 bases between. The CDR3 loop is CASSLGAFGGETQYF. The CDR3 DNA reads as TGCGCCAGCAGCTTGGGCGCATTCGGAGGAGAGACCCAGTACTTC.

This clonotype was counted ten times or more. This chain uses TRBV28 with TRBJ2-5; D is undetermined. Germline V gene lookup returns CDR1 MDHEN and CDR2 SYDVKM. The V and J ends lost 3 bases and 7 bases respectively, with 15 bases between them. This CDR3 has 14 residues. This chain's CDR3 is CASSFSPDRGTQYF. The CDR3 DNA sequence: TGTGCCAGCAGTTTCTCCCCCGATCGAGGGACCCAGTACTTC.

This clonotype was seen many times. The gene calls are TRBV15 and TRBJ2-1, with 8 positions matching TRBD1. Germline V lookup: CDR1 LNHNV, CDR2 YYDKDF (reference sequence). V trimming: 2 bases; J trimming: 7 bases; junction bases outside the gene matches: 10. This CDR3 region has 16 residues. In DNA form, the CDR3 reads TGTGCCACCAGCAGAATAGGACAGGGCCCCCTGAATGAGCAGTTCTTC. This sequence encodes CATSRIGQGPLNEQFF.

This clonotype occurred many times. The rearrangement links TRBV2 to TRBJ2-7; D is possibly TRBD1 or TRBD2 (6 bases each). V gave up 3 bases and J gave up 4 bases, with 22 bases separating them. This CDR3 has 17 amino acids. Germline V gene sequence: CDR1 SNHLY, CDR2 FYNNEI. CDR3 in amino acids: CASSDGGQGMGLYEQYF. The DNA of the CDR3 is TGTGCCAGCAGTGACGGGGGACAAGGGATGGGCTTATACGAGCAGTACTTC.

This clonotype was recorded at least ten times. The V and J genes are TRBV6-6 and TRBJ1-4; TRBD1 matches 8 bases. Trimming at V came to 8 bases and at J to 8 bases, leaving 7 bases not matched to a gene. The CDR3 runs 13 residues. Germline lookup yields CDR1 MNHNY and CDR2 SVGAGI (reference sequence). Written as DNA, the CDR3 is TGTGCCAGCTCTGACAGGGGAGGGGAAAAACTGTTTTTT. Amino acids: CASSDRGGEKLFF.

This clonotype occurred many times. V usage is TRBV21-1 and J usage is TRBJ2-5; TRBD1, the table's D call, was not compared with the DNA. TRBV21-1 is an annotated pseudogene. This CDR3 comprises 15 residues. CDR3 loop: CASSKPRDGQETQYF. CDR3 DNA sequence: TGTGCCAGCAGCAAACCGCGGGACGGACAAGAGACCCAGTACTTC.

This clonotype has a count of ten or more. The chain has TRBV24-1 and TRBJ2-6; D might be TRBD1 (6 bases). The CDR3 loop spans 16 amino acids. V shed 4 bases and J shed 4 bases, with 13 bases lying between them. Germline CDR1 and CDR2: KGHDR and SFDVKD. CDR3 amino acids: CATSETGGKGANVLTF. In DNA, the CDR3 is TGTGCCACCAGTGAGACAGGCGGAAAGGGGGCCAACGTCCTGACTTTC.

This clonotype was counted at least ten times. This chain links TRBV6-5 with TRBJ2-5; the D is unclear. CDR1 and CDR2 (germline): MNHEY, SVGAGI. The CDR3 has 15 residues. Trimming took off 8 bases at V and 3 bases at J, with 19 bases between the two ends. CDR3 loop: CASVRSHSRKETQYF. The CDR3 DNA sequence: TGTGCCAGCGTCCGGAGCCATAGTCGAAAAGAGACCCAGTACTTC.

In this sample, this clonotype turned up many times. The CDR3 is CSARRGDSSPLHF. The DNA for the CDR3 is TGCAGTGCTAGGCGGGGGGACTCCTCACCCCTCCACTTT. The chain uses TRBV20-1 and TRBJ1-6, with D possibly being TRBD1 (5 bases). From germline, CDR1 is DFQATT and CDR2 SNEGSKA (reference sequence). This CDR3 region has 13 residues. V was trimmed by 3 bases and J by 10 bases, leaving 13 bases between them.

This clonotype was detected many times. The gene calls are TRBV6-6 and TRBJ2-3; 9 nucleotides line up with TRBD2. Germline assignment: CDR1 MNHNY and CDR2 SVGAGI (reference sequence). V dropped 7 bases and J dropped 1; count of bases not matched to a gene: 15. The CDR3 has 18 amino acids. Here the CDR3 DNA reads TGTGCCAGCACCACGTTCCCTAGCGGGGCCGGGGGCACAGATACGCAGTATTTT. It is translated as CASTTFPSGAGGTDTQYF.

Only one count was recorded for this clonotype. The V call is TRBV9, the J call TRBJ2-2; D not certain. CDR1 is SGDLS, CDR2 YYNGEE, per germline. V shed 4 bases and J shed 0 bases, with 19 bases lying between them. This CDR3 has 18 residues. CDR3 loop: CASSIATAGRANTGELFF. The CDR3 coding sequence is TGTGCCAGCAGCATAGCTACTGCAGGCCGCGCGAACACCGGGGAGCTGTTTTTT.

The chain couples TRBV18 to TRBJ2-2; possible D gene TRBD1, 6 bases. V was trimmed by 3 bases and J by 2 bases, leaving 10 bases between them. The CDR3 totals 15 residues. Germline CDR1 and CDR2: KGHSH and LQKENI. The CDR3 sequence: CASSPGTSNTGELFF. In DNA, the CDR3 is TGTGCCAGCTCACCCGGGACATCTAACACCGGGGAGCTGTTTTTT.

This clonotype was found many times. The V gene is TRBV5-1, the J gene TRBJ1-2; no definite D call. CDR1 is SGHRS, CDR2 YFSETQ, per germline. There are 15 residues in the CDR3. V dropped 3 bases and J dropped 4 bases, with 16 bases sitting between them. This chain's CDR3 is CASSSIPRSGYGYTF. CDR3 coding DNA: TGCGCCAGCAGCTCAATCCCCAGGTCAGGCTATGGCTACACCTTC.